The source of this T cell receptor beta chain is a study of T cells after yellow fever vaccination. On this clonotype itself: No antigen is known for it.

Per germline, CDR1 SGHRS and CDR2 YFSETQ. Trimming took off 2 bases at V and 3 bases at J, with 12 bases between the two ends. This CDR3 has 14 residues. In TCRdb, the 5' RACE reads were re-called with MiXCR into one record per CDR3 protein. The data show 250,000 to 350,000 distinct CDR3 sequences, with roughly 6.8% seen just once and 15% to 20% held by the top ten. Findings of the study overall: Weaker, the secondary response had a peak occurring faster, on day 5 versus 15. The appearance of a small share of clonotypes in both CD4 and CD8 compartments was observed. Clones from primary vaccination mostly reappeared after the booster (roughly 97% CD4, 88% CD8).

This receptor was taken from a man between 18 and 29 years old who received the YFV17D yellow fever vaccine. The genes are TRBV5-1 and TRBJ2-7; D could derive from TRBD1 or TRBD2 (5 bases each). The sample here was PBMCs, taken roughly 47 days after the first yellow fever vaccination. The CDR3 sequence is CASSFPGPYYEQYF. The CDR3, as DNA: TGCGCCAGCAGCTTCCCGGGGCCCTACTACGAGCAGTACTTC.